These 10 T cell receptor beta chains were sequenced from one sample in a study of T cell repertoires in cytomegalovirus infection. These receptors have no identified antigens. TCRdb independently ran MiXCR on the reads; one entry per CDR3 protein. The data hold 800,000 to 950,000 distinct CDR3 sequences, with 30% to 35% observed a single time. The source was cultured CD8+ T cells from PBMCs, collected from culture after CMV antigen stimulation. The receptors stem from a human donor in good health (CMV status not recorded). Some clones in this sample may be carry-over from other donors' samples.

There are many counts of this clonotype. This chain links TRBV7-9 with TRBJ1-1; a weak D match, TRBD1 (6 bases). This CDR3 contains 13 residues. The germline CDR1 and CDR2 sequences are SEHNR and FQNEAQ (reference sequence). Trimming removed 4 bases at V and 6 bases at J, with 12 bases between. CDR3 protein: CASSSRGDSEAFF. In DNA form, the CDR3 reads TGTGCCAGCAGCTCAAGGGGGGACTCTGAAGCTTTCTTT.

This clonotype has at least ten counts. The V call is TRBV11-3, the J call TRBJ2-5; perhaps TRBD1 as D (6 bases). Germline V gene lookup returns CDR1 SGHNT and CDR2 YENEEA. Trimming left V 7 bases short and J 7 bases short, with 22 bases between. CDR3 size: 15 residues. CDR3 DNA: TGTGCCAGCACCATCTGGGCCGGGACAAAGGGGACCCAGTACTTC. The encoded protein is CASTIWAGTKGTQYF.

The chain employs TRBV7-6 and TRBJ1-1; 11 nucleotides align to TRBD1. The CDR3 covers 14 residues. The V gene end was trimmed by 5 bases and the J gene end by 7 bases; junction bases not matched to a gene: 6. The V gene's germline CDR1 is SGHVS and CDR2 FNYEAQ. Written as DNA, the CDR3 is TGTGCCAGCAGCAGAGGACAGGGGGCGAATGAAGCTTTCTTT. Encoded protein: CASSRGQGANEAFF.

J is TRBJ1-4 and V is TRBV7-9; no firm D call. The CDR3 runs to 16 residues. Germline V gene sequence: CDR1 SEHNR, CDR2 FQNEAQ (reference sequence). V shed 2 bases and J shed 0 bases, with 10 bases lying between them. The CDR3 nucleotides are TGTGCCAGCAGCTTAAGGACCGACGCAACTAATGAAAAACTGTTTTTT. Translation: CASSLRTDATNEKLFF. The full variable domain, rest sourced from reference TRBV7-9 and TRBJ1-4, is DTGVSQNPRHKITKRGQNVTFRCDPISEHNRLYWYRQTLGQGPEFLTYFQNEAQLEKSRLLSDRFSAERPKGSFSTLEIQRTEQGDSAMYLCASSLRTDATNEKLFFGSGTQLSVL.

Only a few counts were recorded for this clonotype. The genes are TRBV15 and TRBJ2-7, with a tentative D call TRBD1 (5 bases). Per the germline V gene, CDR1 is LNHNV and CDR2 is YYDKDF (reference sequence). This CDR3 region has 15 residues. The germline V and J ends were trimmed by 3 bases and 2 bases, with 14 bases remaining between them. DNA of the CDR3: TGTGCCACCAGCAGGGACCTAGGGGCTCCCTACGAGCAGTACGTC. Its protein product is CATSRDLGAPYEQYV.

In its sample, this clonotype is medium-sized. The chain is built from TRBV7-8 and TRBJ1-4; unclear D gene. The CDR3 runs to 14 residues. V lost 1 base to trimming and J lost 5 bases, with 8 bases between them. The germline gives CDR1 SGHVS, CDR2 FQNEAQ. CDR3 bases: TGTGCCAGCAGCTTAGAGTTATGGAATGAAAAACTGTTTTTT. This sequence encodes CASSLELWNEKLFF.

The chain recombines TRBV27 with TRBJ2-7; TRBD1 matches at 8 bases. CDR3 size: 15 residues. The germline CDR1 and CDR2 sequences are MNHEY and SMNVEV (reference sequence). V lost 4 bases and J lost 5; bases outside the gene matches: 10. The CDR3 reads CASSSLPGQGHEQYV. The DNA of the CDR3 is TGTGCCAGCAGTTCGCTCCCAGGACAGGGCCACGAGCAGTACGTC.

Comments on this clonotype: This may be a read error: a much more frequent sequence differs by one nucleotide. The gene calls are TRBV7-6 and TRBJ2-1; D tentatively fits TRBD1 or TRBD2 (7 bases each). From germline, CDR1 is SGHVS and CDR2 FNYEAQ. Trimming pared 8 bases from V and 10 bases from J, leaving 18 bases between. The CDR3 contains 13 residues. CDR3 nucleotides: TGTGCCAGCGGCGCAGGGGGGGTTGAGGAGCAGTTCTTC. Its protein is CASGAGGVEEQFF.

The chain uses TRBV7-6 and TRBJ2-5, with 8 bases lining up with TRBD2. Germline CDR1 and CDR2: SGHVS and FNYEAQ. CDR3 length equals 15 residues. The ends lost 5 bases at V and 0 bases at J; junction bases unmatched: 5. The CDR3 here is CASSLLAVNQETQYF. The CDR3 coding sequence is TGTGCCAGCAGCCTACTAGCGGTGAACCAAGAGACCCAGTACTTC.

CDR3 bases: TGTGCCAGCAGCACTAGGGAGAACTATGGCTACACCTTC. Protein product: CASSTRENYGYTF. The V and J genes are TRBV9 and TRBJ1-2; D uncertain. Per the germline V gene, CDR1 is SGDLS and CDR2 is YYNGEE. The CDR3 is made up of 13 amino acids. Deletions cut 4 bases from V and 2 bases from J, with 9 bases between.